This is a list of T cell receptor beta chains from one sample in a study of blood T cell repertoires in COVID-19. Assay used: immunoSEQ multiplex PCR; TCRdb lists only in-frame clones, some missing. This table has 250,000 or so clones, around 90% appearing once. Sample: peripheral blood. The receptors stem from a woman aged 55 to 70 with COVID-19, enrolled during active disease. CDR3s include the opening cysteine and the closing phenylalanine or tryptophan. A D gene is named only where the DNA matches it firmly. Rows give clone size only sometimes, using once, few, many, or a class for an expanded clone.

J: TRBJ1-2; D: NA; V: TRBV2; size: NA; CDR3: CASSAAGYGYTF; DNA: TGTGCCAGCAGTGCCGCGGGGTACGGCTACACCTTC
J: TRBJ1-2; D: NA; V: TRBV7-2; size: NA; CDR3: CASSLGVRNYGYTF; DNA: TGTGCCAGCAGCTTAGGCGTCCGAAACTATGGCTACACCTTC
J: TRBJ2-7; D: NA; V: TRBV6-6; size: NA; CDR3: CASSYAGNYEQYF; DNA: TGTGCCAGCAGTTATGCGGGAAATTACGAGCAGTACTTC
J: TRBJ2-2; D: NA; V: TRBV6-5; size: NA; CDR3: CASSRDWRAGELFF; DNA: TGTGCCAGCAGCCGGGATTGGAGGGCCGGGGAGCTGTTTTTT
J: TRBJ1-1; D: NA; V: TRBV6-5; size: NA; CDR3: CASSPERNTEAFF; DNA: TGTGCCAGCTCTCCAGAACGGAACACTGAAGCTTTCTTT
J: TRBJ2-7; D: NA; V: TRBV5-1; size: NA; CDR3: CASSSHSGGEQYF; DNA: TGCGCCAGCAGCTCTCACAGTGGCGGGGAGCAGTACTTC
J: TRBJ1-2; D: TRBD1; V: TRBV4-2; size: NA; CDR3: CASSHPGQGPSGGYTF; DNA: TGTGCCAGCAGCCATCCGGGACAGGGACCGTCTGGCGGCTACACCTTC
J: TRBJ2-3; D: NA; V: TRBV2; size: NA; CDR3: CASKTHLLTSLATDTQYF; DNA: TGTGCCAGCAAAACCCATCTACTAACTAGCTTGGCCACAGATACGCAGTATTTT
J: TRBJ1-2; D: NA; V: TRBV30; size: NA; CDR3: CAWSGGPAGGYTF; DNA: TGTGCCTGGAGTGGGGGGCCGGCGGGTGGCTACACCTTC
J: TRBJ1-4; D: TRBD1; V: TRBV4-2; size: NA; CDR3: CASSPPGQSNEKLFF; DNA: TGTGCCAGCAGCCCGCCGGGACAGTCTAATGAAAAACTGTTTTTT
J: TRBJ1-1; D: NA; V: TRBV5-4; size: NA; CDR3: CASSLARQGTEAFF; DNA: TGTGCCAGCAGCTTGGCCCGGCAGGGGACTGAAGCTTTCTTT
J: TRBJ1-1; D: TRBD1; V: TRBV4-3; size: NA; CDR3: CASSQDDRGYMNTEAFF; DNA: TGCGCCAGCAGCCAAGATGACAGGGGATACATGAACACTGAAGCTTTCTTT
J: TRBJ1-1; D: TRBD1; V: TRBV5-4; size: once; CDR3: CASSPTGMNTEAFF; DNA: TGTGCCAGCAGCCCGACAGGGATGAACACTGAAGCTTTCTTT
J: TRBJ2-4; D: NA; V: TRBV7-2; size: NA; CDR3: CASSLYLNGDKNIQYF; DNA: TGTGCCAGCAGCCTATACCTTAACGGGGACAAAAACATTCAGTACTTC
J: TRBJ1-3; D: TRBD1; V: TRBV18; size: NA; CDR3: CASSPTTGGVSGNTIYF; DNA: TGTGCCAGCTCACCTACGACAGGGGGGGTCTCTGGAAACACCATATATTTT
J: TRBJ1-2; D: NA; V: TRBV7-9; size: NA; CDR3: CASSLFARQAHGGYTF; DNA: TGTGCCAGCAGCTTATTTGCGAGACAGGCTCATGGCGGCTACACCTTC
J: TRBJ2-7; D: TRBD2; V: TRBV4-2; size: NA; CDR3: CASSQDSLAGVYEQYF; DNA: TGTGCCAGCAGCCAAGATTCACTAGCGGGGGTCTACGAGCAGTACTTC
J: TRBJ1-3; D: NA; V: TRBV4-3; size: once; CDR3: CASSQDMGGGNTIYF; DNA: TGCGCCAGCAGCCAAGATATGGGGGGTGGAAACACCATATATTTT
J: TRBJ1-1; D: NA; V: TRBV10-3; size: NA; CDR3: CAISESVGDTEAFF; DNA: TGTGCCATCAGTGAGTCAGTCGGGGACACTGAAGCTTTCTTT
J: TRBJ1-5; D: TRBD1; V: TRBV23-1; size: NA; CDR3: CASSQSKGGSGNQPQHF; DNA: TGCGCCAGCAGTCAATCGAAAGGGGGCAGTGGCAATCAGCCCCAGCATTTT
J: TRBJ2-3; D: NA; V: TRBV5-1; size: NA; CDR3: CASSAGGRGSDTQYF; DNA: TGCGCCAGCAGCGCCGGTGGCAGGGGATCAGATACGCAGTATTTT
J: TRBJ1-6; D: TRBD1; V: TRBV9; size: NA; CDR3: CASSVSGGRNSPLHF; DNA: TGTGCCAGCAGCGTTTCAGGGGGACGGAATTCACCCCTCCACTTT
J: TRBJ1-5; D: NA; V: TRBV10-3; size: NA; CDR3: CAISETDTVNSNQPQHF; DNA: TGTGCCATCAGTGAGACGGACACCGTCAATAGCAATCAGCCCCAGCATTTT
J: TRBJ1-5; D: NA; V: TRBV7-2; size: NA; CDR3: CASSLGVDREGVPQHF; DNA: TGTGCCAGCAGCTTAGGGGTAGATAGGGAAGGGGTGCCCCAGCATTTT
J: TRBJ1-5; D: NA; V: TRBV27; size: NA; CDR3: CASSSLGRPTLNQPQHF; DNA: TGTGCCAGCAGTTCTTTGGGCAGACCAACTCTCAATCAGCCCCAGCATTTT
J: TRBJ1-4; D: NA; V: TRBV15; size: NA; CDR3: CATSRAPGEKEKLFF; DNA: TGTGCCACCAGCAGGGCCCCTGGGGAGAAGGAAAAACTGTTTTTT
J: TRBJ1-1; D: TRBD1; V: TRBV7-2; size: NA; CDR3: CASRLYTGGEAFF; DNA: TGTGCCAGCAGGCTTTATACAGGGGGTGAAGCTTTCTTT
J: TRBJ1-1; D: NA; V: TRBV19; size: NA; CDR3: CASSIGLGYTEAFF; DNA: TGTGCCAGTAGTATAGGACTTGGGTACACTGAAGCTTTCTTT
J: TRBJ1-2; D: NA; V: TRBV18; size: NA; CDR3: CASSQDRSYGYTF; DNA: TGTGCCAGCTCTCAGGACAGAAGCTATGGCTACACCTTC
J: TRBJ2-7; D: TRBD1; V: TRBV2; size: NA; CDR3: CASNEARGLSEQYF; DNA: TGTGCCAGCAACGAAGCTAGGGGGCTCAGCGAGCAGTACTTC
J: TRBJ2-2; D: TRBD2; V: TRBV19; size: NA; CDR3: CATSSGGASGELFF; DNA: TGTGCCACCTCGAGCGGGGGGGCCTCCGGGGAGCTGTTTTTT
J: TRBJ2-1; D: NA; V: TRBV6-2/TRBV6-3; size: NA; CDR3: CASSYERKQFF; DNA: TGTGCCAGCAGTTACGAGAGGAAGCAGTTCTTC
J: TRBJ1-1; D: TRBD1; V: TRBV6-5; size: NA; CDR3: CASSRQGSEAFF; DNA: TGTGCCAGCAGTCGACAGGGGTCTGAAGCTTTCTTT
J: TRBJ1-2; D: NA; V: TRBV29-1; size: NA; CDR3: CSVQQPKYYGYTF; DNA: TGCAGCGTACAACAGCCCAAGTACTATGGCTACACCTTC
J: TRBJ2-1; D: TRBD1; V: TRBV7-3; size: NA; CDR3: CASSLGTGRYNEQFF; DNA: TGTGCCAGCAGCTTAGGGACAGGAAGATACAATGAGCAGTTCTTC
J: TRBJ2-1; D: TRBD2; V: TRBV2; size: NA; CDR3: CASSLTSGDYNEQFF; DNA: TGTGCCAGCAGCCTCACTAGCGGGGACTACAATGAGCAGTTCTTC
J: TRBJ2-2; D: TRBD1; V: TRBV6-2/TRBV6-3; size: NA; CDR3: CASSYSIGTGDTGELFF; DNA: TGTGCCAGCAGTTACTCGATTGGGACAGGGGACACCGGGGAGCTGTTTTTT
J: TRBJ2-7; D: NA; V: TRBV4-2; size: NA; CDR3: CASSRQRGSGPYEQYF; DNA: TGTGCCAGCAGCCGGCAACGGGGAAGCGGTCCTTACGAGCAGTACTTC
J: TRBJ1-4; D: NA; V: TRBV21-1; size: NA; CDR3: CASSNYTGSSHEKLFF; DNA: TGTGCCAGCAGCAACTATACCGGGAGTAGTCATGAAAAACTGTTTTTT
J: TRBJ1-5; D: TRBD1; V: TRBV4-3; size: NA; CDR3: CASSQGQGGEQPQHF; DNA: TGCGCCAGCAGCCAAGGACAGGGCGGGGAACAGCCCCAGCATTTT
J: TRBJ1-2; D: TRBD1; V: TRBV5-4; size: NA; CDR3: CASSLQGRHYGYTF; DNA: TGTGCCAGCAGCTTACAGGGGCGTCACTATGGCTACACCTTC
J: TRBJ1-4; D: NA; V: TRBV6-5; size: NA; CDR3: CASSSQGGANEKLFF; DNA: TGTGCCAGCAGTTCCCAGGGCGGTGCTAATGAAAAACTGTTTTTT
J: TRBJ1-3; D: TRBD1; V: TRBV6-5; size: NA; CDR3: CASSRQGKTGNTIYF; DNA: TGTGCCAGCAGCAGACAGGGAAAAACCGGAAACACCATATATTTT
J: TRBJ2-7; D: NA; V: TRBV5-6; size: NA; CDR3: CASSQRGRDYEQYF; DNA: TGTGCCAGCAGCCAGCGTGGACGGGACTACGAGCAGTACTTC
J: TRBJ2-5; D: TRBD2; V: TRBV12-5; size: once; CDR3: CASAAAGGMETQYF; DNA: TGTGCTAGTGCCGCGGCGGGGGGTATGGAGACCCAGTACTTC
J: TRBJ1-2; D: TRBD1; V: TRBV7-2; size: NA; CDR3: CASSPTGAHYGYTF; DNA: TGTGCCAGCAGCCCGACAGGGGCACACTATGGCTACACCTTC
J: TRBJ1-6; D: TRBD1; V: TRBV29-1; size: NA; CDR3: CSATTGTANNSPLHF; DNA: TGCAGCGCAACCACAGGGACAGCAAATAATTCACCCCTCCACTTT
J: TRBJ1-1; D: TRBD1; V: TRBV11-2; size: NA; CDR3: CASSSTGAEAFF; DNA: TGTGCCAGCAGCTCGACAGGGGCTGAAGCTTTCTTT
J: TRBJ1-2; D: NA; V: TRBV9; size: NA; CDR3: CASSVDEIPRGYTF; DNA: TGTGCCAGCAGCGTAGATGAGATCCCGAGGGGCTACACCTTC
J: TRBJ2-1; D: TRBD1; V: TRBV9; size: NA; CDR3: CASSVGLRGQGLYNEQFF; DNA: TGTGCCAGCAGCGTAGGCTTGAGGGGACAGGGTCTTTACAATGAGCAGTTCTTC
J: TRBJ1-3; D: TRBD1; V: TRBV7-2; size: few; CDR3: CASSLVGAGGSGNTIYF; DNA: TGTGCCAGCAGCTTAGTTGGGGCAGGGGGCTCTGGAAACACCATATATTTT
J: TRBJ1-2; D: NA; V: TRBV28; size: NA; CDR3: CASSALGGGYGYTF; DNA: TGTGCCAGCAGTGCTCTCGGGGGGGGCTATGGCTACACCTTC
J: TRBJ2-6; D: NA; V: TRBV19; size: NA; CDR3: CASGNPLGRGNSGANVLTF; DNA: TGTGCCAGTGGAAACCCCCTCGGACGGGGGAACTCTGGGGCCAACGTCCTGACTTTC